This passage covers 15 T cell receptor beta chains from one sample sequenced in a study of beta chain features in type 1 diabetes. Isolated RNA was reverse transcribed in full, so expressed TCRB transcripts were sequenced. Here immunoSEQ multiplex PCR was the method, and the copy in TCRdb shows in-frame clones only, minus some. The sample lists 200,000 to 300,000 clones, 25% to 30% seen once, with about 3.9% in the top ten. The sequencing input was central memory CD4+ T cells from blood. The receptors originated from a man under 40 in good health.

There are a few counts of this clone. The chain joins TRBV7-2 to TRBJ2-5, with a possible D match to TRBD2 (7 bases). CDR3 length: 14 residues. Germline CDR1 SGHTA, CDR2 FQGNSA. Trimming shortened V by 5 bases and J by 3 bases, and 13 bases separated the two germline ends. The CDR3 nucleotides read TGTGCCAGCAGCCGCGGGGGCGGAAAAGAGACCCAGTACTTC. Protein sequence: CASSRGGGKETQYF.

A few counts support this clone. The gene calls are TRBV7-9 and TRBJ1-1; D might be TRBD1 (5 bases). This CDR3 has 13 amino acids. CDR1 is SEHNR, CDR2 FQNEAQ, per germline (reference sequence). V lost 5 bases and J 5 bases, leaving 12 bases between the germline ends. CDR3 sequence: CASSEAGLTEAFF. DNA for the CDR3: TGTGCCAGCAGCGAGGCGGGGCTTACTGAAGCTTTCTTT.

This clone appeared a single time. The chain links TRBV6-6 to TRBJ2-5, with 8 bases aligning to TRBD2. The CDR3 is 13 residues long. The J segment lost 4 bases and the V segment lost 7 bases, leaving 5 bases of the junction unmatched. Germline-derived CDR1 and CDR2 are MNHNY and SVGAGI (reference sequence). The CDR3 spells CASTAGDIETQYF. The CDR3 nucleotides read TGTGCCAGCACAGCGGGAGATATAGAGACCCAGTACTTC.

V and J are TRBV9 and TRBJ1-1; a weak D match, TRBD1 (6 bases). CDR1 is SGDLS and CDR2 is YYNGEE in the germline V gene. Trimming removed 3 bases at V and 0 bases at J, with 12 bases between. This CDR3 region has 15 residues. In DNA, the CDR3 is TGTGCCAGCAGCGCGGGGACAACGATGAACACTGAAGCTTTCTTT. As protein: CASSAGTTMNTEAFF.

The chain combines TRBV6-5 with TRBJ2-1; D possibly matches TRBD1 or TRBD2 (5 bases each). CDR1 is MNHEY, CDR2 SVGAGI, per germline. The CDR3 consists of 14 residues. V lost 7 bases, J lost 10 bases, and 20 bases lay in between. CDR3 loop: CASTPGPVTREQFF. CDR3 nucleotide sequence: TGTGCCAGCACTCCGGGACCCGTCACTCGGGAGCAGTTCTTC.

This clone turned up a few times. This chain's CDR3 is CASSPTGYQPQHF. As DNA, the CDR3 is TGTGCCAGCAGTCCCACAGGGTATCAGCCCCAGCATTTT. The gene calls are TRBV2 and TRBJ1-5, with a tentative D call TRBD1 (6 bases). Germline loops: CDR1 SNHLY, CDR2 FYNNEI. The CDR3 consists of 13 residues. Trimming stripped 5 bases from V and 5 bases from J, with 10 bases between. Full variable domain (missing parts from reference TRBV2 and TRBJ1-5): EPEVTQTPSHQVTQMGQEVILRCVPISNHLYFYWYRQILGQKVEFLVSFYNNEISEKSEIFDDQFSVERPDGSNFTLKIRSTKLEDSAMYFCASSPTGYQPQHFGDGTRLSIL.

The rearrangement links TRBV30 to TRBJ1-2; a possible D gene is TRBD1 (6 bases). This CDR3 has 15 amino acids. Germline V gene sequence: CDR1 GTSNPN, CDR2 SVGIG (reference sequence). The V end lost 2 bases, the J end lost 4 bases, and 17 bases lay between the germline ends. This CDR3 is CAWSLVSGQLYGYTF. For the CDR3, the DNA is TGTGCCTGGAGTCTCGTGAGCGGACAGCTCTATGGCTACACCTTC.

A single count supports this clone. The chain combines TRBV9 with TRBJ1-6; TRBD1 might be the D (6 bases). V dropped 0 bases and J dropped 8 bases, with 15 bases sitting between them. CDR3 length: 16 amino acids. The germline gives CDR1 SGDLS, CDR2 YYNGEE. For the CDR3, the DNA is TGTGCCAGCAGCGTAGCTCCGGGGGCCCTCGATTCACCCCTCCACTTT. Encoded protein: CASSVAPGALDSPLHF.

This clone has only one observation. The V gene is TRBV15, the J gene TRBJ2-3; unclear D gene. The CDR3 is 13 amino acids. Per the germline V gene, CDR1 is LNHNV and CDR2 is YYDKDF (reference sequence). V dropped 4 bases and J dropped 4 bases, with 9 bases sitting between them. The CDR3 region has the DNA TGTGCCACCAGCATGTCTGGGGCAGATACGCAGTATTTT. It encodes CATSMSGADTQYF.

The chain links TRBV30 to TRBJ1-4; TRBD1 matches 9 bases. CDR3 length equals 14 residues. Germline loops: CDR1 GTSNPN, CDR2 SVGIG (reference sequence). Losses at the gene ends were 5 bases for V and 8 bases for J; bases not matched to a gene: 9. The CDR3 reads CAWSSQGAGEKLFF. The CDR3 coding sequence is TGTGCCTGGTCGTCACAGGGGGCTGGAGAAAAACTGTTTTTT.

The chain uses TRBV18 and TRBJ2-7; 7 bases line up with TRBD1. J lost 1 base, V lost 6 bases, and 9 bases had no gene match. This CDR3 contains 15 residues. In germline, CDR1 is KGHSH, CDR2 LQKENI. The CDR3 bases are TGTGCCAGCTCCCCCCCGGGACAGCTTTCCTACGAGCAGTACTTC. Translation: CASSPPGQLSYEQYF. The variable domain in full, completed from reference TRBV18 and TRBJ2-7, reads NAGVMQNPRHLVRRRGQEARLRCSPMKGHSHVYWYRQLPEEGLKFMVYLQKENIIDESGMPKERFSAEFPKEGPSILRIQQVVRGDSAAYFCASSPPGQLSYEQYFGPGTRLTVT.

V is TRBV7-2 and J is TRBJ2-1, with 10 bases that match TRBD1. Germline CDR1 and CDR2: SGHTA and FQGNSA. V was clipped by 2 bases and J by 7 bases; unmatched bases: 8. This CDR3 has 16 amino acids. The CDR3 sequence: CASSLRGQGFGNEQFF. CDR3 in DNA: TGTGCCAGCAGCTTAAGGGGACAGGGGTTTGGGAATGAGCAGTTCTTC.

This clone was detected only once. The rearrangement joins TRBV2 to TRBJ1-1; a possible D gene is TRBD1 (5 bases). The CDR3 consists of 15 residues. V lost 0 bases to trimming and J lost 1 base, with 9 bases between them. Germline values: CDR1 SNHLY, CDR2 FYNNEI. The CDR3 DNA reads as TGTGCCAGCAGTGAAGCACAGGTTAGGAACACTGAAGCTTTCTTT. Translation: CASSEAQVRNTEAFF.

This clone was seen more than once but under ten times. V is TRBV19 and J is TRBJ2-7; D remains ambiguous. The germline V gene has CDR1 LNHDA and CDR2 SQIVND (reference sequence). V was pared by 5 bases and J by 5 bases, with 10 bases between. The CDR3 extends over 12 amino acids. For the CDR3, the DNA is TGTGCCAGTAGTTCCCATGACCACGAGCAGTACTTC. It translates to CASSSHDHEQYF.

This clone occurred a few times. This chain uses TRBV7-9 with TRBJ1-2, with 7 bases fitting TRBD1. Trimming removed 4 bases from V and 4 bases from J; junction bases left unmatched: 6. This CDR3 is 14 amino acids long. Germline V gene sequence: CDR1 SEHNR, CDR2 FQNEAQ (reference sequence). CDR3 region: CASSSQGGSYGYTF. The CDR3 DNA sequence: TGTGCCAGCAGCTCGCAGGGGGGGTCCTATGGCTACACCTTC.